The 7 T cell receptor beta chains reported below all come from one sample, sequenced in a study of T-cell reconstitution after alpha-beta-depleted transplantation in children. TCRbeta library preparation incorporated unique molecular identifiers. TCRdb reanalysed the PCR reads using MiXCR and keeps one entry per CDR3 protein. The repertoire holds fewer than 450,000 distinct CDR3 sequences, roughly 17% seen once, with about 41% in the top ten. The sequenced sample was PBMCs, mostly from graft donor cells, obtained 360 days after TCRalphabeta/CD19-depleted stem cell transplant. The receptors originated from a male patient aged 2 to 10 who had a stem cell transplant for acute lymphoblastic leukemia, so the T cells may come from the graft donor.

This clonotype came up many times. The chain links TRBV20-1 to TRBJ2-3, with 9 nucleotides matching TRBD2. This CDR3 contains 16 residues. Per germline, CDR1 DFQATT and CDR2 SNEGSKA (reference sequence). The V and J ends lost 5 bases and 0 bases, in that order; junction bases with no gene match: 9. The CDR3 sequence: CSASTSGPFSTDTQYF. DNA for the CDR3: TGCAGTGCTTCAACTAGCGGGCCGTTTAGCACAGATACGCAGTATTTT.

This clonotype was seen only a few times. The chain joins TRBV9 to TRBJ2-2; 16 nucleotides agree with TRBD2. With V trimmed by 4 bases and J by 1 base, 4 bases remained unmatched. The CDR3 spans 18 residues. Germline V gives CDR1 SGDLS, CDR2 YYNGEE. The CDR3 nucleotides are TGTGCCAGCAGCCCTGGGACTAGCGGGAGGGTGAACACCGGGGAGCTGTTTTTT. Protein sequence: CASSPGTSGRVNTGELFF.

This clonotype was counted at least ten times. The chain recombines TRBV11-1 with TRBJ1-1, with 8 bases aligning to TRBD1. Looked up from germline, CDR1 is SGHAT and CDR2 is FQDESV (reference sequence). Germline trimming cut 4 bases from V and 1 base from J; bases unmatched to any gene: 8. CDR3 length: 16 amino acids. CDR3 sequence: CASSWKIQGENTEAFF. The DNA of the CDR3 is TGTGCCAGCAGCTGGAAAATACAGGGGGAGAACACTGAAGCTTTCTTT.

This clonotype was seen ten or more times. This sequence joins TRBV7-6 and TRBJ2-2, with D tentatively TRBD1 (5 bases). Germline V gene sequence: CDR1 SGHVS, CDR2 FNYEAQ. Trimming left V 5 bases short and J 1 base short, with 5 bases between. This CDR3 has 13 residues. The CDR3: CASSDRNTGELFF. CDR3 nucleotides: TGTGCCAGCAGCGACAGGAACACCGGGGAGCTGTTTTTT.

In its sample, this clonotype was seen a few times. The gene calls are TRBV11-2 and TRBJ2-3; no definite D call. Per germline, CDR1 SGHAT and CDR2 FQNNGV. The CDR3 covers 17 residues. V was shortened by 5 bases and J by 0 bases, with 18 bases between the two germline ends. DNA for the CDR3: TGTGCCAGCAGCCAATATGTAATGTCTACTAGCACAGATACGCAGTATTTT. It codes for CASSQYVMSTSTDTQYF.

This clonotype was recorded many times. The rearrangement uses TRBV27 and TRBJ2-5; 7 nucleotides line up with TRBD1. V lost 5 bases, J lost 3 bases, and 6 bases stayed unmatched. There are 14 residues in the CDR3. The germline gives CDR1 MNHEY, CDR2 SMNVEV (reference sequence). CDR3 region: CASSIRQGKETQYF. In nucleotides, the CDR3 is TGTGCCAGCAGTATAAGACAGGGAAAAGAGACCCAGTACTTC.

This chain links TRBV30 with TRBJ2-2; maybe TRBD2 (6 bases). The V gene's germline CDR1 is GTSNPN and CDR2 SVGIG (reference sequence). This CDR3 has 12 residues. V lost 4 bases to trimming and J lost 6 bases, with 9 bases between them. The CDR3 region is CAWTWGAGELFF. The CDR3 nucleotides are TGTGCCTGGACGTGGGGGGCCGGGGAGCTGTTTTTT.